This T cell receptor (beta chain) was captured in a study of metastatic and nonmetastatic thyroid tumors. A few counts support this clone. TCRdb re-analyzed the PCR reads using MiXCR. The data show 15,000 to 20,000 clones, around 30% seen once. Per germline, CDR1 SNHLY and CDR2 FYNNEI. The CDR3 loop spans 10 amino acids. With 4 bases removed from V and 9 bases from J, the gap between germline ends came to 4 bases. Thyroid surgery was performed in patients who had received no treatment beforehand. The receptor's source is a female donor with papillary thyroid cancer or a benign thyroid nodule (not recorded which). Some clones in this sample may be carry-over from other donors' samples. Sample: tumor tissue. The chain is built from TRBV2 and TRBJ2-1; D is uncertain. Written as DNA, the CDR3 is TGTGCCAGCAGTGTAACTGAGCAGTTCTTC. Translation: CASSVTEQFF.